This TCR beta chain originates from a study of identical twins. General study results and limits: Researchers caution that invariant MAIT and iNKT cells could partly confound zero-insertion analyses.

Via MiXCR, TCRdb re-called the 5' RACE reads, giving one row per CDR3 protein. The data hold some 900,000 distinct CDR3 sequences, with around an eighth observed a single time. Healthy Caucasians, and only they, were the donors. Germline loops: CDR1 MNHEY, CDR2 SVGEGT. The CDR3 contains 14 residues. Trimming shortened V by 2 bases and J by 5 bases, and 13 bases separated the two germline ends. Turning to this clonotype: Its antigen is not identified.

This sample was also put to use in a study of yellow fever vaccine responses in identical twins.

The rearrangement uses TRBV6-2 or TRBV6-3 and TRBJ2-7; D tentatively fits TRBD1 or TRBD2 (6 bases each). The specimen sequenced was PBMCs. The source of this sequence is a young woman in good health. The CDR3 spells CASSYGQGRHEQYF. CDR3 sequence (DNA): TGTGCCAGCAGTTACGGGCAGGGGAGGCACGAGCAGTACTTC.